These 19 T cell receptor beta chains share one sample of origin, sequenced in a study of T cells after yellow fever vaccination. A single record per CDR3 protein comes from TCRdb applying MiXCR to the 5' RACE reads. Of about 330,000 distinct CDR3 sequences listed, roughly 8.3% are singletons. Sequences were derived from PBMCs, sampled around 45 days after the first yellow fever vaccination. These TCRs come from a man younger than 35 who received the YFV17D yellow fever vaccine.

The V and J genes are TRBV20-1 and TRBJ2-1; 10 bases fit TRBD2. Germline trimming cut 2 bases from V and 4 bases from J; bases unmatched to any gene: 5. The CDR3 extends over 15 amino acids. Germline CDR1 and CDR2: DFQATT and SNEGSKA (reference sequence). CDR3 coding DNA: TGCAGTGCTAGACCGACTAGCGGGTTTTACAATGAGCAGTTCTTC. Protein product: CSARPTSGFYNEQFF.

This clonotype has a count of ten or more. This chain connects TRBV5-4 to TRBJ2-1; D unresolved. In germline, CDR1 is SGHNT, CDR2 YYREEE (reference sequence). V was cut by 4 bases and J by 2 bases, with 10 bases left in between. The CDR3 has 14 residues. CDR3 residues: CASSQVPTYNEQFF. CDR3 coding DNA: TGTGCCAGCAGCCAAGTCCCCACCTACAATGAGCAGTTCTTC. The full variable domain, its missing parts supplied by reference TRBV5-4 and TRBJ2-1, is ETGVTQSPTHLIKTRGQQVTLRCSSQSGHNTVSWYQQALGQGPQFIFQYYREEENGRGNFPPRFSGLQFPNYSSELNVNALELDDSALYLCASSQVPTYNEQFFGPGTRLTVL.

This clonotype was seen a handful of times. The chain uses TRBV9 and TRBJ2-1; D possibly corresponds to TRBD1 (6 bases). From germline, CDR1 is SGDLS and CDR2 YYNGEE. Between the trimmed V and J ends, which lost 0 bases and 5 bases, there was a span of 12 bases. The CDR3 length is 15 residues. The CDR3 DNA is TGTGCCAGCAGCGTAGGTCAGGGGTGGAACAATGAGCAGTTCTTC. Translating it yields CASSVGQGWNNEQFF.

This clonotype was counted between two and nine times. The gene calls are TRBV27 and TRBJ2-1; 9 bases agree with TRBD1. From germline, CDR1 is MNHEY and CDR2 SMNVEV (reference sequence). V lost 0 bases to trimming and J lost 9 bases; unmatched junction nucleotides: 3. The CDR3 spans 14 residues. The CDR3 protein is CASSLSTGGTEQFF. CDR3 bases: TGTGCCAGCAGTTTATCGACAGGGGGAACTGAGCAGTTCTTC.

This clonotype has a handful of counts. The V and J genes are TRBV7-2 and TRBJ2-3; no definite D call. Trimming removed 5 bases from V and 5 bases from J, with 8 bases in between. From germline, CDR1 is SGHTA and CDR2 FQGNSA. CDR3 length: 12 residues. The CDR3 bases are TGTGCCAGCAGCCCCGTGGGAGATACGCAGTATTTT. Translated: CASSPVGDTQYF.

This clonotype was observed at least ten times. The chain carries TRBV12-3 or TRBV12-4 and TRBJ2-1; no firm D call. The CDR3 sequence is 14 residues long. Trimming took off 0 bases at V and 2 bases at J, with 5 bases between the two ends. The CDR3 loop is CASSLAGPYNEQFF. CDR3 nucleotide sequence: TGTGCCAGCAGTTTAGCTGGACCCTACAATGAGCAGTTCTTC.

This clonotype was counted between two and nine times. This chain uses TRBV5-1 with TRBJ1-2; D is undetermined. Per the germline V gene, CDR1 is SGHRS and CDR2 is YFSETQ. V lost 4 bases, J lost 8 bases, and 15 bases lay in between. This CDR3 is built from 13 residues. The CDR3 spells CASSAGRPEGYTF. The CDR3 bases are TGCGCCAGCAGCGCCGGACGCCCTGAAGGCTACACCTTC.

This clonotype came up a few times. The chain uses TRBV20-1 and TRBJ2-7, with D perhaps TRBD1 (7 bases). Germline V gene sequence: CDR1 DFQATT, CDR2 SNEGSKA (reference sequence). V was clipped by 6 bases and J by 3 bases, with 9 bases between them. The CDR3 extends over 11 amino acids. CDR3 in amino acids: CSARGDYEQYV. In nucleotides, the CDR3 is TGCAGTGCCAGGGGGGACTACGAGCAGTACGTC.

The genes are TRBV12-3 or TRBV12-4 and TRBJ1-2; the D gene is possibly TRBD1 (5 bases). The CDR3 consists of 17 residues. The V gene lost 3 bases and the J gene lost 0 bases, with 17 bases spanning the gap. This CDR3 reads CASSFRLGDGSNYGYTF. DNA of the CDR3: TGTGCCAGCAGTTTCCGCCTCGGGGACGGTTCTAACTATGGCTACACCTTC.

This clonotype was observed many times. V usage is TRBV5-1 and J usage is TRBJ2-1; D is possibly TRBD2 (5 bases). The CDR3 spans 13 residues. Deletions cut 0 bases from V and 5 bases from J, with 6 bases between. Germline V gene data show CDR1 as SGHRS and CDR2 as YFSETQ. The CDR3 nucleotides read TGCGCCAGCAGCTTGGTCGGGGACAATGAGCAGTTCTTC. It is translated as CASSLVGDNEQFF.

This clonotype appeared a few times. V usage is TRBV4-3 and J usage is TRBJ1-2; possibly TRBD1 for D (6 bases). The CDR3 contains 16 residues. Germline CDR1 and CDR2: LGHNA and YSLEER. The V end was cut by 0 bases, the J end by 3 bases, with 14 bases between. The chain's CDR3 is CASSQDWPGDYYGYTF. The CDR3 DNA follows: TGCGCCAGCAGCCAAGATTGGCCAGGGGATTACTATGGCTACACCTTC.

This clonotype turned up a few times. CDR3 loop: CAGGTTYEQYF. DNA of the CDR3: TGTGCCGGCGGGACCACCTACGAGCAGTACTTC. The genes are TRBV6-2 or TRBV6-3 and TRBJ2-7, with D tentatively TRBD2 (6 bases). Trimming left V 11 bases short and J 2 bases short, with 10 bases between. The CDR3 length is 11 residues. CDR1 and CDR2 from the germline V gene are MNHEY and SVGEGT.

In regard to this clonotype: Compared with germline, one end of the junction differs, possibly owing to a read error. V is TRBV5-1 and J is TRBJ1-1; D is possibly TRBD1 (5 bases). The V gene's germline CDR1 is SGHRS and CDR2 YFSETQ. The CDR3 runs to 13 residues. The CDR3 DNA sequence: TGCGCCAGCAGTTTGGGGGGTATAAGTGAAGCTTTCTTT. Translating gives CASSLGGISEAFF.

This clonotype has just a few counts. The chain employs TRBV5-6 and TRBJ2-5; the D gene is possibly TRBD2 (5 bases). CDR1 and CDR2 (germline): SGHDT, YYEEEE. Trimming left V 4 bases short and J 3 bases short, with 10 bases between. The CDR3 sequence is 13 residues long. The CDR3 here is CASSVLAEETQYF. The CDR3 region has the DNA TGTGCCAGCAGCGTGCTAGCCGAAGAGACCCAGTACTTC.

The V and J genes are TRBV15 and TRBJ2-2; the D is unclear. Looked up from germline, CDR1 is LNHNV and CDR2 is YYDKDF (reference sequence). V lost 3 bases, J lost 3 bases, and 14 bases lay in between. The CDR3 is 16 amino acids. The CDR3 protein is CATSSRGNSYTGELFF. The CDR3 DNA reads as TGTGCCACCAGCAGTCGCGGTAACAGTTACACCGGGGAGCTGTTTTTT.

This clonotype has a handful of counts. The CDR3 loop is CAWAQGSNTEAFF. Here the CDR3 DNA reads TGTGCCTGGGCACAGGGAAGTAACACTGAAGCTTTCTTT. The chain combines TRBV30 with TRBJ1-1, with D perhaps matching TRBD1 (6 bases). The V end lost 5 bases, the J end lost 2 bases, and 12 bases lay between the germline ends. The CDR3 is 13 amino acids. Germline CDR1 and CDR2: GTSNPN and SVGIG (reference sequence).

This clonotype was seen at least ten times. The V gene is TRBV4-3, the J gene TRBJ2-5; TRBD1 matches 7 bases. Germline V CDR1 and CDR2: LGHNA, YSLEER. With 1 base clipped from V and 4 bases from J, the junction kept 9 bases outside the gene matches. The CDR3 has 16 residues. The CDR3 region is CASSQAEGGWVETQYF. Here the CDR3 DNA reads TGCGCCAGCAGCCAAGCGGAAGGGGGCTGGGTAGAGACCCAGTACTTC.

This clonotype showed up just a few times. V is TRBV25-1 and J is TRBJ2-1, with D tentatively TRBD2 (6 bases). Germline CDR1 reads MGHDK; CDR2 reads SYGVNS. The CDR3 is made up of 14 amino acids. V lost 3 bases to trimming and J lost 5 bases, with 11 bases between them. The DNA for the CDR3 is TGTGCCAGCAGTGAGGCGGGAACCAACAATGAGCAGTTCTTC. As protein: CASSEAGTNNEQFF. The whole variable domain, remainder taken from reference TRBV25-1 and TRBJ2-1, is EADIYQTPRYLVIGTGKKITLECSQTMGHDKMYWYQQDPGMELHLIHYSYGVNSTEKGDLSSESTVSRIRTEHFPLTLESARPSHTSQYLCASSEAGTNNEQFFGPGTRLTVL.

This clonotype occurred many times. The genes are TRBV11-3 and TRBJ2-2, with 8 nucleotides matching TRBD1. Germline CDR1 and CDR2: SGHNT and YENEEA. The V segment lost 5 bases and the J segment 3 bases; nucleotides outside the gene matches: 5. The CDR3 has 15 residues. CDR3 residues: CASSRDRGDTGELFF. The CDR3 region has the DNA TGTGCCAGCAGCCGAGACAGGGGCGACACCGGGGAGCTGTTTTTT.